This T cell receptor (beta chain) is drawn from a study of T cells in Graves' hyperthyroidism and ophthalmopathy. About the study: Peripheral blood samples were taken at initial diagnosis, prior to any treatment.

General study findings and limits: With a median lead of around 5.9 months before onset, the model predicted ophthalmopathy.

The TCR beta CDR3 regions underwent amplification using RNA transcripts as the source. HTBI primers drove first-round RT-PCR of the TCR CDR3. TCRdb re-called the multiplex PCR reads through MiXCR, storing one row per CDR3 protein. The sample contains hundreds of thousands of distinct CDR3 sequences, roughly 22% of which appear only once. V lost 11 bases to trimming and J lost 4 bases, with 34 bases between them. Per germline, CDR1 SNHLY and CDR2 FYNNEI. This CDR3 is 19 amino acids long. With regard to this clonotype: Its antigen remains unknown.

The rearrangement joins TRBV2 to TRBJ2-3; possible D gene TRBD1, 10 bases. The sequenced sample consisted of blood. The source of this sequence is a man in his thirties or forties with Graves' ophthalmopathy. This CDR3 is CAGQPPGQGWREGPDTQYF. The CDR3 region has the DNA TGTGCCGGCCAACCGCCGGGACAGGGGTGGCGGGAGGGCCCAGATACGCAGTATTTT. The variable domain in full, completed from reference TRBV2 and TRBJ2-3, reads EPEVTQTPSHQVTQMGQEVILRCVPISNHLYFYWYRQILGQKVEFLVSFYNNEISEKSEIFDDQFSVERPDGSNFTLKIRSTKLEDSAMYFCAGQPPGQGWREGPDTQYFGPGTRLTVL.